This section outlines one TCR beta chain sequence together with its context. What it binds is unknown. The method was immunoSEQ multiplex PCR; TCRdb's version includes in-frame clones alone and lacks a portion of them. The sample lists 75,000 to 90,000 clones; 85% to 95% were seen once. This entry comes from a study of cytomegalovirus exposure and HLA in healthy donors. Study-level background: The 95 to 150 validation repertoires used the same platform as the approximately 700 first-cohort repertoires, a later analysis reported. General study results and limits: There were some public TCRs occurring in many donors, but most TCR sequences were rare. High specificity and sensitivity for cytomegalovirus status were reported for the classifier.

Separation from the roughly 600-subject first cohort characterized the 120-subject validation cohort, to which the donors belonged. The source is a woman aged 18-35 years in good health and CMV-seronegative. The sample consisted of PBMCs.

The CDR3 reads CASSVGSATYNEQFF. The CDR3 bases are TGTGCCAGCAGCGTAGGAAGCGCGACGTACAATGAGCAGTTCTTC. The chain couples TRBV9 to TRBJ2-1, with unresolved D. The length of the CDR3 is 15 residues. The germline CDR1 and CDR2 sequences are SGDLS and YYNGEE. V was clipped by 0 bases and J by 4 bases, with 11 bases between them.